The 29 T cell receptor beta chains below all came from one sample that was sequenced in a study of blood T cell repertoires in COVID-19. Sequencing used immunoSEQ multiplex PCR; TCRdb keeps in-frame clones, though not all of them. Of approximately 190,000 clones in the sample, 87% were seen once. What was sequenced was peripheral blood. The receptor source for this set is a man in his fifties or sixties with active or convalescent COVID-19.

This clone turned up a few times. The chain joins TRBV2 to TRBJ2-3, with TRBD1 matching 9 bases. This CDR3 has 15 amino acids. The V and J ends lost 3 bases and 5 bases, in that order; junction bases with no gene match: 6. Germline values: CDR1 SNHLY, CDR2 FYNNEI. Here the CDR3 DNA reads TGTGCCAGCAGTGACAACAGGGGGCCGAGAGATACGCAGTATTTT. It encodes CASSDNRGPRDTQYF.

This clone was counted a single time. The V gene is TRBV5-1, the J gene TRBJ2-2, with 14 bases aligning to TRBD2. V shed 3 bases, J shed 7 bases, and the junction held 8 bases outside the gene matches. Germline lookup yields CDR1 SGHRS and CDR2 YFSETQ. The length of the CDR3 is 17 residues. The CDR3 protein is CASSWGLAGAPGGELFF. The CDR3 coding sequence is TGCGCCAGCAGCTGGGGACTAGCGGGGGCCCCGGGCGGGGAGCTGTTTTTT.

The chain couples TRBV7-2 to TRBJ2-7; TRBD1 matches at 9 bases. In germline, CDR1 is SGHTA, CDR2 FQGNSA. J was trimmed by 6 bases and V by 5 bases; bases with no gene match: 8. The CDR3 totals 14 residues. Written as DNA, the CDR3 is TGTGCCAGCAGCCAACAGGGGGCTAAGTCCGAGCAGTACTTC. This codes for CASSQQGAKSEQYF.

V usage is TRBV7-9 and J usage is TRBJ2-5; a weak D match, TRBD1 (6 bases). The CDR3 has 13 residues. Trimming stripped 5 bases from V and 4 bases from J, with 11 bases between. In germline, CDR1 is SEHNR, CDR2 FQNEAQ (reference sequence). This CDR3 reads CASSNRVSETQYF. CDR3 bases: TGTGCCAGCAGCAACAGGGTATCAGAGACCCAGTACTTC.

Notes on this clone: The sample contains more than one DNA sequence encoding this CDR3. V gene TRBV7-9 combines with J gene TRBJ2-1; no clear D. The CDR3 is 13 amino acids. The germline CDR1 and CDR2 sequences are SEHNR and FQNEAQ (reference sequence). The V gene lost 3 bases and the J gene lost 0 bases, with 3 bases spanning the gap. The CDR3 nucleotides read TGTGCCAGCAGCTTGAGCTCCTACAATGAGCAGTTCTTC. This translates into CASSLSSYNEQFF.

This clone appeared a few times. The chain employs TRBV7-8 and TRBJ1-4; tentative D call: TRBD1 (5 bases). The V gene lost 4 bases and the J gene lost 5 bases, with 17 bases spanning the gap. The CDR3 length is 16 residues. The germline gives CDR1 SGHVS, CDR2 FQNEAQ. The CDR3 spells CASSSGRGGENEKLFF. DNA for the CDR3: TGTGCCAGCAGCTCCGGTCGGGGAGGGGAGAATGAAAAACTGTTTTTT. Full variable domain (missing parts from reference TRBV7-8 and TRBJ1-4): GAGVSQSPRYKVAKRGQDVALRCDPISGHVSLFWYQQALGQGPEFLTYFQNEAQLDKSGLPSDRFFAERPEGSVSTLKIQRTQQEDSAVYLCASSSGRGGENEKLFFGSGTQLSVL.

The chain employs TRBV6-5 and TRBJ2-2; D possibly corresponds to TRBD2 (5 bases). This CDR3 has 13 residues. The ends were cut back, 4 bases at V and 7 bases at J, with 10 bases in the middle. Germline CDR1 reads MNHEY; CDR2 reads SVGAGI. The CDR3 protein is CASSSGFLGELFF. CDR3 DNA sequence: TGTGCCAGCAGTTCGGGATTCCTCGGGGAGCTGTTTTTT.

The chain has TRBV6-5 and TRBJ1-1; TRBD1 matches 10 bases. The CDR3 is 15 residues long. Germline V gene sequence: CDR1 MNHEY, CDR2 SVGAGI. Trimming at V came to 7 bases and at J to 1 base, leaving 6 bases not matched to a gene. CDR3 DNA: TGTGCCAGCATGCGACAGGGGGCTGGGAACACTGAAGCTTTCTTT. Translating gives CASMRQGAGNTEAFF.

The chain joins TRBV2 to TRBJ1-2, with D uncertain. The CDR3 has 16 residues. The germline gives CDR1 SNHLY, CDR2 FYNNEI. Trimming shortened V by 2 bases and J by 1 base, and 14 bases separated the two germline ends. The CDR3 region is CASSELAPGGNYGYTF. CDR3 in DNA: TGTGCCAGCAGTGAATTGGCACCGGGAGGTAACTATGGCTACACCTTC.

The chain links TRBV5-1 to TRBJ2-1, with 8 nucleotides matching TRBD2. The CDR3 covers 14 residues. Germline CDR1 SGHRS, CDR2 YFSETQ. The V and J ends lost 0 bases and 9 bases, in that order; junction bases with no gene match: 5. In DNA, the CDR3 is TGCGCCAGCAGCTTGGGACTAGCGAGGGGTGAGCAGTTCTTC. Its protein product is CASSLGLARGEQFF.

This sequence joins TRBV4-1 and TRBJ1-1; D gene unclear. CDR1 and CDR2 (germline): MGHRA, YSYEKL. Trimming took 0 bases from V and 1 from J, leaving 9 bases between them. The CDR3 has 15 amino acids. The CDR3 coding sequence is TGCGCCAGCAGCCAAGATAGGCGCGGGAACACTGAAGCTTTCTTT. Amino acid sequence: CASSQDRRGNTEAFF.

This clone was counted once. This chain uses TRBV6-1 with TRBJ1-3; maybe TRBD1 (6 bases). This CDR3 region has 15 residues. Germline-derived CDR1 and CDR2 are MNHNS and SASEGT. With 2 bases removed from V and 2 bases from J, the gap between germline ends came to 10 bases. In nucleotides, the CDR3 is TGTGCCAGCAGTGAATCAGGGGTCGCTGGAAACACCATATATTTT. Protein product: CASSESGVAGNTIYF.

The gene calls are TRBV14 and TRBJ2-7, with TRBD2 matching over 8 bases. Germline trimming cut 4 bases from V and 4 bases from J; bases unmatched to any gene: 6. This CDR3 contains 14 residues. Looked up from germline, CDR1 is SGHDN and CDR2 is FVKESK. The CDR3 sequence: CASSPPGGGYEQYF. The DNA for the CDR3 is TGTGCCAGCAGCCCCCCCGGGGGGGGGTACGAGCAGTACTTC. The variable domain in full, with the rest retrieved from reference TRBV14 and TRBJ2-7, is EAGVTQFPSHSVIEKGQTVTLRCDPISGHDNLYWYRRVMGKEIKFLLHFVKESKQDESGMPNNRFLAERTGGTYSTLKVQPAELEDSGVYFCASSPPGGGYEQYFGPGTRLTVT.

The gene calls are TRBV7-9 and TRBJ2-1; D possibly corresponds to TRBD2 (6 bases). Trimming stripped 3 bases from V and 4 bases from J, with 13 bases between. The CDR3 runs to 15 residues. Germline lookup yields CDR1 SEHNR and CDR2 FQNEAQ (reference sequence). The CDR3 nucleotides are TGTGCCAGCAGCTTCGGGGGTATTCGGTACAATGAGCAGTTCTTC. It specifies CASSFGGIRYNEQFF.

The chain has TRBV5-1 and TRBJ1-3; TRBD1 is a possible D gene (5 bases). Between the trimmed V and J ends, which lost 4 bases and 1 base, there was a span of 6 bases. CDR1 SGHRS and CDR2 YFSETQ come from the germline V gene. This CDR3 spans 13 amino acids. CDR3 bases: TGCGCCAGCAGCCAGGGATCTGGAAACACCATATATTTT. Protein product: CASSQGSGNTIYF.

This chain joins TRBV6-5 and TRBJ1-1, with D unclear. Looked up from germline, CDR1 is MNHEY and CDR2 is SVGAGI. Trimming removed 6 bases from V and 3 bases from J, with 11 bases in between. CDR3 length: 13 amino acids. This CDR3 is CASRLGRDTEAFF. The CDR3 bases are TGTGCCAGCAGGCTCGGGAGGGACACTGAAGCTTTCTTT.

DNA of the CDR3: TGTGCCAGCAGCTTAGGAAATAGCGGGGGGGTGGATGAGCAGTTCTTC. This gives the protein CASSLGNSGGVDEQFF. V gene TRBV11-3 combines with J gene TRBJ2-1; 11 nucleotides match TRBD2. The junction had 7 bases not matched to a gene; V was cut back by 1 base and J by 8 bases. In germline, CDR1 is SGHNT, CDR2 YENEEA. The CDR3 has 16 residues.

Only a few counts were recorded for this clone. This chain uses TRBV7-3 with TRBJ2-2, with a possible D match to TRBD2 (6 bases). Germline V gives CDR1 SGHTA, CDR2 FQGTGA. V was clipped by 3 bases and J by 1 base, with 9 bases between them. This CDR3 is 15 amino acids long. CDR3 loop: CASSFGTLNTGELFF. The CDR3 nucleotides read TGTGCCAGCAGCTTCGGGACTCTGAACACCGGGGAGCTGTTTTTT.

The chain combines TRBV24-1 with TRBJ1-2; 7 bases agree with TRBD1. The CDR3 is 16 amino acids. Trimming removed 3 bases from V and 2 bases from J; junction bases left unmatched: 8. Germline assignment: CDR1 KGHDR and CDR2 SFDVKD. CDR3 residues: CATSDTRQGGNYGYTF. CDR3 nucleotides: TGTGCCACCAGTGATACCAGACAGGGCGGGAACTATGGCTACACCTTC.

The V and J genes are TRBV2 and TRBJ2-5; possible D gene TRBD1, 6 bases. The CDR3 extends over 14 amino acids. Trimming pared 6 bases from V and 4 bases from J, leaving 15 bases between. Germline V gives CDR1 SNHLY, CDR2 FYNNEI. CDR3 loop: CASRGSGVRETQYF. Written as DNA, the CDR3 is TGTGCCAGCAGGGGATCAGGGGTTCGAGAGACCCAGTACTTC.

The CDR3 coding sequence is TGTGCCAGCTCACGCGGGCTTCCTTCCCCCGAGCAGTACTTC. Protein product: CASSRGLPSPEQYF. The chain joins TRBV18 to TRBJ2-7; possible D gene TRBD2, 5 bases. The CDR3 sequence is 14 residues long. CDR1 is KGHSH and CDR2 is LQKENI in the germline V gene. Trimming removed 4 bases from V and 6 bases from J, with 16 bases in between.

The V call is TRBV5-1, the J call TRBJ1-3; D is undetermined. The CDR3 length is 15 residues. Trimming took off 4 bases at V and 4 bases at J, with 15 bases between the two ends. The germline gives CDR1 SGHRS, CDR2 YFSETQ. As DNA, the CDR3 is TGCGCCAGCAGCCCGGGAAGGGAGGGCGGAAACACCATATATTTT. This translates into CASSPGREGGNTIYF.

The DNA of the CDR3 is TGCGCCAGCAGCCCATTCCCTCAGGGTTCTAATTCACCCCTCCACTTT. Its translation is CASSPFPQGSNSPLHF. This sequence joins TRBV4-1 and TRBJ1-6; a weak D match, TRBD1 (5 bases). V gave up 4 bases and J gave up 6 bases, with 16 bases separating them. The CDR3 totals 16 residues. Germline V gene sequence: CDR1 MGHRA, CDR2 YSYEKL.

J is TRBJ1-4 and V is TRBV6-1, with no clear D. V gave up 1 base and J gave up 3 bases, with 9 bases separating them. The CDR3 length is 15 residues. Germline assignment: CDR1 MNHNS and CDR2 SASEGT. In nucleotides, the CDR3 is TGTGCCAGCAGTGAAGTACAGAAGCCTAATGAAAAACTGTTTTTT. Its protein product is CASSEVQKPNEKLFF.

The chain has TRBV5-6 and TRBJ2-5; 7 bases align to TRBD2. The CDR3 totals 14 residues. V shed 4 bases, J shed 4 bases, and the junction held 7 bases outside the gene matches. Germline V gives CDR1 SGHDT, CDR2 YYEEEE. The CDR3 loop reads CASSAGLVSETQYF. The DNA of the CDR3 is TGTGCCAGCAGCGCCGGACTAGTCTCAGAGACCCAGTACTTC.

The chain employs TRBV29-1 and TRBJ2-3; 7 nucleotides match TRBD2. The V gene's germline CDR1 is SQVTM and CDR2 ANQGSEA. J gave up 0 bases and V 5 bases, and 8 bases lay outside the gene matches. The CDR3 sequence is 15 residues long. CDR3 protein: CSVKWGGTSTDTQYF. CDR3 sequence (DNA): TGCAGCGTTAAATGGGGGGGGACTAGCACAGATACGCAGTATTTT.

This chain connects TRBV30 to TRBJ1-6; D call uncertain. The V end was cut by 0 bases, the J end by 10 bases, with 10 bases between. Per the germline V gene, CDR1 is GTSNPN and CDR2 is SVGIG (reference sequence). This CDR3 has 13 amino acids. This CDR3 is CAWSVLGESPLHF. The CDR3 DNA reads as TGTGCCTGGAGTGTACTCGGGGAATCACCCCTCCACTTT.

This rearrangement joins TRBV28 to TRBJ1-3; 7 nucleotides agree with TRBD1. Germline V lookup: CDR1 MDHEN, CDR2 SYDVKM. This CDR3 has 16 amino acids. J lost 0 bases, V lost 6 bases, and 8 bases had no gene match. The CDR3 here is CASSTPTGLSGNTIYF. Here the CDR3 DNA reads TGTGCCAGCAGCACGCCGACAGGGCTCTCTGGAAACACCATATATTTT.

V is TRBV12-5 and J is TRBJ1-6, with unresolved D. Germline V gene lookup returns CDR1 LGHNT and CDR2 FRNRAP. This CDR3 comprises 13 residues. Trimming took off 2 bases at V and 8 bases at J, with 7 bases between the two ends. CDR3 DNA sequence: TGTGCTAGTGGTTTGCGTACAGATTCACCCCTCCACTTT. This gives the protein CASGLRTDSPLHF.